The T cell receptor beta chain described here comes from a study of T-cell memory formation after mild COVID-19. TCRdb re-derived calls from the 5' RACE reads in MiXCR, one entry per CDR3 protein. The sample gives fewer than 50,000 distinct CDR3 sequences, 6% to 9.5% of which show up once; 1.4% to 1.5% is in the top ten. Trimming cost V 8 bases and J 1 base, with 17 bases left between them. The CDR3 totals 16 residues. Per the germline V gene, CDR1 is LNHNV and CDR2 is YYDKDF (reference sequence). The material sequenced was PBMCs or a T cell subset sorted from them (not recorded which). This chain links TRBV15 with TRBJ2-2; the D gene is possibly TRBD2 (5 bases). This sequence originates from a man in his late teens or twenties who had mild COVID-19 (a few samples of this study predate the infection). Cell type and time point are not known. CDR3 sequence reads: CATRKREGLNTGELFF. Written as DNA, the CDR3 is TGTGCCACCCGTAAGCGAGAGGGCCTGAACACCGGGGAGCTGTTTTTT.